A selection of T cell receptor beta chains follows, all from one sample in a study of cytomegalovirus exposure and HLA in healthy donors. The repertoire was sequenced with immunoSEQ multiplex PCR; TCRdb's copy has only in-frame clones and lacks some. The data show about 150,000 clones, around 84% seen once. The sample taken for sequencing was PBMCs. The receptors derive from a human donor in good health. The CDR3 runs from the conserved cysteine through the conserved F or W. A D gene is named only where the DNA matches it firmly. Not all rows give a size; the values are once, few, many and, for expanded clones, a class.

j_gene,abundance,v_gene,d_gene,CDR3nt,CDR3aa
TRBJ1-2,many,TRBV9,-,TGTGCCAGCAGCGTAGCTAGTGACAGCCTTAATAATGGCTACACCTTC,CASSVASDSLNNGYTF
TRBJ1-1,-,TRBV6-5,TRBD1,TGTGCCAGTAAAAAATGGGGACAGCCGAACACTGAAGCTTTCTTT,CASKKWGQPNTEAFF
TRBJ1-5,-,TRBV2,-,TGTGCCAGCAGGTGGGACCGCAAAGGGGGTAATCAGCCCCAGCATTTT,CASRWDRKGGNQPQHF
TRBJ1-3,-,TRBV15,-,TGTGCCACCAGCAGAGATAAATCGGGAAACACCATATATTTT,CATSRDKSGNTIYF
TRBJ1-1,once,TRBV19,-,TGTGCCAGTAGTAAATGGACAGACTACACTGAAGCTTTCTTT,CASSKWTDYTEAFF
TRBJ1-4,-,TRBV18,TRBD1,TGTGCCAGCTCACCAGCGGGGACAGGGGAAAGAAAACTGTTTTTT,CASSPAGTGERKLFF
TRBJ1-1,-,TRBV6-1,-,TGTGCCAGCAGTGAACACCTCGGGTTGAACACTGAAGCTTTCTTT,CASSEHLGLNTEAFF
TRBJ1-5,-,TRBV23-1,-,TGCGCCAGCAGTCAAGCAAAGCCCAACCAAGCAGGATTGAAGGATCAGCCCCAGCATTTT,CASSQAKPNQAGLKDQPQHF
TRBJ1-4,-,TRBV2,-,TGTGCCAGCAGCTACCGGGATATCCCGGGGGAAAAACTGTTTTTT,CASSYRDIPGEKLFF
TRBJ1-1,once,TRBV27,TRBD1,TGTGCCAGCAGCCGGACAGGGCGGATGAACACTGAAGCTTTCTTT,CASSRTGRMNTEAFF
TRBJ2-7,-,TRBV5-4,TRBD1,TGTGCCAGCAGTGGCGGACAGGGGGGCTTCTACGAGCAGTACTTC,CASSGGQGGFYEQYF
TRBJ2-7,-,TRBV28,TRBD1,TGTGCCAGCAGCATTCCACTGGGGACAGGCGGGTACGAGCAGTACTTC,CASSIPLGTGGYEQYF
TRBJ2-1,-,TRBV18,TRBD2,TGTGCCAGCTCATCTGGACTAGCGGGACTTTACAATGAGCAGTTCTTC,CASSSGLAGLYNEQFF
TRBJ1-2,-,TRBV18,TRBD1,TGTGCCAGCTCAACCGGGACAGGGGTCTTCGGCTACACCTTC,CASSTGTGVFGYTF
TRBJ2-7,-,TRBV5-1,-,TGCGCCAGCAGCTTGTCCCCGAGCCAGGGCTACGAGCAGTACTTC,CASSLSPSQGYEQYF
TRBJ2-1,-,TRBV29-1,-,TGCAGCACCACCCCGGTATACAATGAGCAGTTCTTC,CSTTPVYNEQFF
TRBJ1-1,-,TRBV15,-,TGTGCCACCAGCAGGGACCTAGGGGGTGACACTGAAGCTTTCTTT,CATSRDLGGDTEAFF
TRBJ2-1,-,TRBV11-2,TRBD2,TGTGCCAGCAGCTCTACTAGCGGGGGGCTATACAATGAGCAGTTCTTC,CASSSTSGGLYNEQFF
TRBJ2-2,once,TRBV9,-,TGTGCCAGCAGGGGTCAGACAAACACCGGGGAGCTGTTTTTT,CASRGQTNTGELFF
TRBJ1-2,-,TRBV27,-,TGTGCCAGCAGTTTAGGGGCGGTCTATGGCTACACCTTC,CASSLGAVYGYTF
TRBJ1-6,few,TRBV7-8,-,TGTGCCAGCAGCGACATCGGTGCTGATTCACCCCTCCACTTT,CASSDIGADSPLHF
TRBJ1-3,-,TRBV6-1,TRBD1,TGTGCCATCCGCCGGACAGGAGTCTCTGGAAACACCATATATTTT,CAIRRTGVSGNTIYF
TRBJ2-7,-,TRBV9,TRBD2,TGTGCCAGCAGCCCTAAAGGAGGGACTAGCGGGAACCCCTACGAGCAGTACTTC,CASSPKGGTSGNPYEQYF
TRBJ2-3,-,TRBV7-9,-,TGTGCCAGCAGCTTACACAAAGATACGCAGTATTTT,CASSLHKDTQYF
TRBJ2-7,-,TRBV9,TRBD2,TGTGCCAGCAGCCCAAGCGGGAACAACTACGAGCAGTACTTC,CASSPSGNNYEQYF
TRBJ2-1,-,TRBV7-9,TRBD2,TGTGCCAGCAGCCTAGCGGGGGGGCCTAAGTTCTTC,CASSLAGGPKFF
TRBJ2-5,-,TRBV4-3,-,TGCGCCAGCAGCCAAGACACGACAGCAAGAAAAGAGACCCAGTACTTC,CASSQDTTARKETQYF
TRBJ2-7,once,TRBV18,TRBD2,TGTGCCAGCTCACCATCCGGGACTAGCGGGAGGCATGAGCAGTACTTC,CASSPSGTSGRHEQYF
TRBJ1-1,-,TRBV7-6,TRBD1,TGTGCCAGCACCCTGGGGACAGGGGACACTGAAGCTTTCTTT,CASTLGTGDTEAFF
TRBJ1-5,-,TRBV18,-,TGTGCCAGCTCACTGGGACTGGATCAGCCCCAGCATTTT,CASSLGLDQPQHF
TRBJ2-1,-,TRBV2,-,TGTGCCAGCACTCCGGGATCTTACTACAATGAGCAGTTCTTC,CASTPGSYYNEQFF
TRBJ1-5,-,TRBV18,-,TGTGCCAGCTCACCGGGACAAGCCAATCAGCCCCAGCATTTT,CASSPGQANQPQHF
TRBJ2-3,-,TRBV5-1,TRBD2,TGCGCCAGCAGGTGGACTAGCGGGAGCACAGATACGCAGTATTTT,CASRWTSGSTDTQYF
TRBJ2-7,-,TRBV9,-,TGTGCCAGCAGCGTTACACACAGCTCCTACGAGCAGTACTTC,CASSVTHSSYEQYF
TRBJ1-4,-,TRBV5-1,-,TGCGCCAGCAGCTTGGCCGGACAGCGTAATGAAAAACTGTTTTTT,CASSLAGQRNEKLFF
TRBJ1-1,-,TRBV5-1,-,TGCGCCAGCAGCTTGGTAGCGGGGGACACTGAAGCTTTCTTT,CASSLVAGDTEAFF
TRBJ1-1,-,TRBV5-1,-,TGCGCCAGCAGCTTGGAGGGGGAGGGGACTGAAGCTTTCTTT,CASSLEGEGTEAFF
TRBJ1-1,-,TRBV9,-,TGTGCCAGCAGCGGGTGGGAGTCTGAAGCTTTCTTT,CASSGWESEAFF
TRBJ1-1,-,TRBV30,TRBD1,TGTGCCTGGACAGACAGGGATGGGGCTTTCTTT,CAWTDRDGAFF
TRBJ2-7,-,TRBV11-1,-,TGTGCCAGCAGCTCCCCGAAAGCTAGCGTCTACTACGAGCAGTACTTC,CASSSPKASVYYEQYF
TRBJ2-7,-,TRBV4-1,TRBD2,TGCGCCAGCAGCCAAGCAATCACTAGCGGGAGTCTTACCGAGCAGTACTTC,CASSQAITSGSLTEQYF
TRBJ2-3,-,TRBV5-5,TRBD1,TGTGCCAGCAGCTTGAGGGGGCAGGCAGATACGCAGTATTTT,CASSLRGQADTQYF
TRBJ2-3,-,TRBV6-5,TRBD2,TGTGCCAGCAGTCAACGGGGGGACCTCACAGATACGCAGTATTTT,CASSQRGDLTDTQYF
TRBJ2-5,-,TRBV27,TRBD2,TGTGCCAGCAAAGGAGCGGGAGGGAAGGAAGAGACCCAGTACTTC,CASKGAGGKEETQYF
TRBJ1-6,-,TRBV5-6,TRBD1,TGTGCCAGCAGCTTGGCCAGAACAGGGGGCACACCCCTCCACTTT,CASSLARTGGTPLHF
TRBJ2-1,-,TRBV6-5,-,TGTGCCAGCAGTCGGGATTTTTACAATGAGCAGTTCTTC,CASSRDFYNEQFF
TRBJ1-4,-,TRBV9,-,TGTGCCAGCAGCCCTCGCCCGACAGTATTGGAGGAAAAACTGTTTTTT,CASSPRPTVLEEKLFF
TRBJ1-5,-,TRBV15,-,TGTGCCACCAGCAGAGTAGCCCTAAATCAGCCCCAGCATTTT,CATSRVALNQPQHF